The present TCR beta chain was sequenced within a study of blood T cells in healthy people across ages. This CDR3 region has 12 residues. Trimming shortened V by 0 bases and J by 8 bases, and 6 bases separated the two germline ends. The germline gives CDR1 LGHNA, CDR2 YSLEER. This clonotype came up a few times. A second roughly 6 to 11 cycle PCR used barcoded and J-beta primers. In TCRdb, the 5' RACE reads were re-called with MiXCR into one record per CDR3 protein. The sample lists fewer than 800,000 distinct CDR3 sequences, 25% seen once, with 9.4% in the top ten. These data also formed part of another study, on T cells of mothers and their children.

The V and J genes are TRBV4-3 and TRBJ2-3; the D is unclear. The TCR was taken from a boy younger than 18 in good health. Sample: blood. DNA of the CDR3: TGCGCCAGCAGCCAAGACAAAGCTACGCAGTATTTT. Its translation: CASSQDKATQYF.